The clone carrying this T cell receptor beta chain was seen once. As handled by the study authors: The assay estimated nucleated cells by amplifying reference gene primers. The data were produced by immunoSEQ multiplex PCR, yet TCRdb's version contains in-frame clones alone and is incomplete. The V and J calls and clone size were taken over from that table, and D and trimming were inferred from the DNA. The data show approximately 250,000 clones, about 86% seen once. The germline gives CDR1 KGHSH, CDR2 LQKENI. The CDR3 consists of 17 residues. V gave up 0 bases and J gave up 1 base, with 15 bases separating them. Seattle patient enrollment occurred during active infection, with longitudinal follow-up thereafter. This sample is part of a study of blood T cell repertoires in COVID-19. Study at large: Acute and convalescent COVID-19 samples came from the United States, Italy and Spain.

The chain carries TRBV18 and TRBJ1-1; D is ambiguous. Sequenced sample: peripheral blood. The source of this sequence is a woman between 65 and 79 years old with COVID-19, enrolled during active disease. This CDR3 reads CASSPPSGRAGNTEAFF. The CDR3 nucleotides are TGTGCCAGCTCACCACCGAGTGGGAGGGCTGGGAACACTGAAGCTTTCTTT.